A selection of T cell receptor beta chains follows, all from one sample in a study of CD8 T cells in Susac syndrome. TCRdb recomputed calls from the immunoSEQ multiplex PCR reads with MiXCR, one row per CDR3 protein. The table has over 120,000 distinct CDR3 sequences, approximately 94% seen once. Sequenced input: CD4+ T cells from PBMCs. The receptors shown here come from a human donor in good health. Each CDR3 is given with its conserved first and last residue. Fields, in order: clone size, J gene, V gene, D gene, CDR3 DNA, CDR3 protein. A D gene is named only where the DNA matches it firmly. The size field is filled for only some rows; it gives once, few, many or a size class.

>once|TRBJ2-7|TRBV30|.
TGTGCCTGGACCCCACCGAGGTCCCCCTCCTACGAGCAGTACTTC
CAWTPPRSPSYEQYF
>.|TRBJ2-3|TRBV25-1|TRBD2
TGTGCCAGCAGTACTAGCGGCACAGATACGCAGTATTTT
CASSTSGTDTQYF
>once|TRBJ2-4|TRBV15|.
TGTGCCACCAGCAGAGAACAGGGAGGGGCTCGGAACATTCAGTACTTC
CATSREQGGARNIQYF
>.|TRBJ2-1|TRBV9|TRBD1
TGTGCCAGCAGCGGGCGTTTAGGGACAGGGAGGTTAAATGAGCAGTTCTTC
CASSGRLGTGRLNEQFF
>.|TRBJ2-2|TRBV5-5|TRBD2
TGTGCCAGCAGCTTGGGGGTGCGGGGGAGAACCGGGGAGCTGTTTTTT
CASSLGVRGRTGELFF
>.|TRBJ2-5|TRBV5-1|TRBD2
TGCGCCAGCAGCTACGAACCGGGACTACGGGGAGAGACCCAGTACTTC
CASSYEPGLRGETQYF
>.|TRBJ2-7|TRBV14|TRBD2
TGTGCCAGCAGCCTGCACGCCGGACTAGCGGGCGAGCAGTACTTC
CASSLHAGLAGEQYF
>once|TRBJ2-3|TRBV5-4|.
TGTGCCAGCAGCTTCGTCGGGAGTGAGGTGTATACGCAGTATTTT
CASSFVGSEVYTQYF
>.|TRBJ2-7|TRBV6-5|.
TGTGCCAGCAGTTACCGTTCCGCAGGGTTGCGGTCCTACGAGCAGTACTTC
CASSYRSAGLRSYEQYF
>.|TRBJ2-1|TRBV29-1|TRBD2
TGCAGCTTACGAGCCGGGACCACCGGGGGGGAAGAGCAGTTCTTC
CSLRAGTTGGEEQFF
>.|TRBJ2-7|TRBV4-1|.
TGCGCCAGCAGCAATCCCCAGGGGAAGACCTACGAGCAGTACTTC
CASSNPQGKTYEQYF
>once|TRBJ2-3|TRBV10-3|.
TGTGCCATCAGTCTAGAGGGGGATACGCAGTATTTT
CAISLEGDTQYF
>.|TRBJ2-5|TRBV6-1|TRBD1
TGTGCCAGCAGTATGGACAGGGAAGAGACCCAGTACTTC
CASSMDREETQYF
>.|TRBJ2-6|TRBV28|.
TGTGCCAGCAGATCAACAGAAAGAGGGACTGGGGCCAACGTCCTGACTTTC
CASRSTERGTGANVLTF
>.|TRBJ1-2|TRBV15|.
TGTGCCACCAGCAGTCCCATCGGGCGGGGGGGCAACTATGGCTACACCTTC
CATSSPIGRGGNYGYTF
>.|TRBJ2-2|TRBV7-2|.
TGTGCCAGCAGCTTAGAAGAAAGGAACACCGGGGAGCTGTTTTTT
CASSLEERNTGELFF
>.|TRBJ2-7|TRBV27|.
TGTGCCAGCAGTTTCAGGGGTGGGAGCAGAGAGCAGTACTTC
CASSFRGGSREQYF
>.|TRBJ2-5|TRBV28|.
TGTGCCAGCAGTTCATCGGTAGTGCAAGAGACCCAGTACTTC
CASSSSVVQETQYF
>few|TRBJ1-1|TRBV7-2|.
TGTGCCAGCAGCTTATCGCAGGGTATGAACACTGAAGCTTTCTTT
CASSLSQGMNTEAFF
>.|TRBJ2-3|TRBV19|TRBD2
TGTGCCAGTAGTATTGAAAGACTAGCGGGAGGAGATACGCAGTATTTT
CASSIERLAGGDTQYF
>.|TRBJ2-6|TRBV30|.
TGTGCCTGGAGCTTACTCTCTGGGGCCAACGTCCTGACTTTC
CAWSLLSGANVLTF
>.|TRBJ1-2|TRBV3-1|TRBD1
TGTGCCAGCAGCCAGCGAGACAGGGCTGGCTATGGCTACACCTTC
CASSQRDRAGYGYTF
>.|TRBJ1-2|TRBV5-6|.
TGTGCCAGCAGCTTTTGGACAGTCCAGGGCTACACCTTC
CASSFWTVQGYTF
>.|TRBJ2-7|TRBV19|.
TGTGCCAGTAGTATGACAGTAAACTCCTACGAGCAGTACTTC
CASSMTVNSYEQYF
>.|TRBJ2-1|TRBV6-2/TRBV6-3|TRBD1
TGTGCCAGCAGGGGACAGGGCTACAATGAGCAGTTCTTC
CASRGQGYNEQFF
>.|TRBJ2-7|TRBV7-2|TRBD1
TGTGCCAGCAGCGCAGAACAGGGGTTCGAGCAGTACTTC
CASSAEQGFEQYF
>.|TRBJ1-5|TRBV6-1|.
TGTGCCAGCCGCGAGGCCCTCGGGACCGGTCAGCCCCAGCATTTT
CASREALGTGQPQHF
>.|TRBJ1-2|TRBV6-6|.
TGTGCCAGCAGTTACCAGGGGACAAACTATGGCTACACCTTC
CASSYQGTNYGYTF
>.|TRBJ1-5|TRBV30|.
TGTGCCTGGAGTGGGCAGCTGAATCAGTCCCAGCATTTT
CAWSGQLNQSQHF
>.|TRBJ2-5|TRBV2|.
TGTGCCAGCAGTGAGGTCGCGGCCTCGGAGACCCAGTACTTC
CASSEVAASETQYF
>once|TRBJ2-7|TRBV4-1|.
TGCGCCAGCAGCCAGGACCGGGGCCACTACGAGCAGTACTTC
CASSQDRGHYEQYF
>.|TRBJ1-2|TRBV25-1|TRBD1
TGTGCCAGCAGAGCAGGGGGGGTTAGGTATGGCTACACCTTC
CASRAGGVRYGYTF
>.|TRBJ2-5|TRBV3-1|.
TGTGCCAGCAGCCTACGGCTTGAGGAGACCCAGTACTTC
CASSLRLEETQYF
>.|TRBJ2-2|TRBV16|.
TGTGCCAGCAGCCAATGGACCGGGGAGCTGTTTTTT
CASSQWTGELFF
>.|TRBJ2-2|TRBV2|.
TGTGCCAGCAGTGAGGAGTGGAGTAGCGGGGAGCTGTTTTTT
CASSEEWSSGELFF
>.|TRBJ2-5|TRBV2|.
TGTGCCAGCAGTGAGGGAAGAGAGACCCAGTACTTC
CASSEGRETQYF
>.|TRBJ2-2|TRBV3-1|TRBD2
TGTGCCAGCAGCCAGGGACTAGCGCGGAACACCGGGGAGCTGTTTTTT
CASSQGLARNTGELFF
>.|TRBJ1-1|TRBV28|.
TGTGCCACCGTTCGGGTCGAAGCTTTCTTT
CATVRVEAFF
>.|TRBJ2-1|TRBV2|TRBD2
TGTGCCAGCCCCCCCGGGACTAGTGGACGAAATGAGCAGTTCTTC
CASPPGTSGRNEQFF
>.|TRBJ1-3|TRBV3-1|.
TGTGCCAGCAGCCTAAAACCCCTCTCTGGAAACACCATATATTTT
CASSLKPLSGNTIYF
>.|TRBJ2-1|TRBV7-6|.
TGTGCCAGCAGTCGTTATGGTCGGGGATCCTACAATGAGCAGTTCTTC
CASSRYGRGSYNEQFF
>.|TRBJ2-7|TRBV28|.
TGTGCCAGCAGCCCCGTGTTAGGGGGGTACGAGCAGTACTTC
CASSPVLGGYEQYF
>.|TRBJ1-2|TRBV10-2|.
TGCGCCAGCAGTGACGGGTCAGGGGACTATGGCTACACCTTC
CASSDGSGDYGYTF